A selection of T cell receptor beta chains follows, all from one sample in a study of T cell responses to AZD1222 COVID-19 vaccine. Sequencing used immunoSEQ multiplex PCR; TCRdb keeps in-frame clones, though not all of them. The sample gives 150,000 to 200,000 clones, less than 95% of which show up once; 5% to 6.5% is in the top ten. Material: peripheral blood, obtained 28 days after the second AZD1222 dose. These receptors were taken from an adult who received the AZD1222 COVID-19 vaccine. The CDR3 runs from the conserved cysteine through the conserved F or W. The D gene is left open where the match is weak. Some rows mark clone size as missing; the rest say once, few, many or name a class of expanded clone.

V	J	D	size	DNA	CDR3
TRBV3-1/TRBV3-2	TRBJ2-2	NA	NA	TGTGCCAGCAGCCAAGTTAACGGGGGAGGTACCGGGGAGCTGTTTTTT	CASSQVNGGGTGELFF
TRBV18	TRBJ2-3	TRBD1	NA	TGTGCCAGCTCATCTCTGGGACAGGGGGCAGAAGATACGCAGTATTTT	CASSSLGQGAEDTQYF
TRBV29-1	TRBJ1-1	NA	NA	TGCAGCGTTGTCCTGTACCCGGGGAACACTGAAGCTTTCTTT	CSVVLYPGNTEAFF
TRBV5-8	TRBJ2-3	NA	NA	TGTGCCAGCAGCCCGACAGTTTCTGGCACAGATACGCAGTATTTT	CASSPTVSGTDTQYF
TRBV7-2	TRBJ2-7	NA	NA	TGTGCCAGCAGCTTAGAGAGGGGGAACTACGAGCAGTACTTC	CASSLERGNYEQYF
TRBV6-6	TRBJ2-1	TRBD1	NA	TGTGCCAGCAGTCGACGGACAGGGCTTAACAATGAGCAGTTCTTC	CASSRRTGLNNEQFF
TRBV25-1	TRBJ2-1	NA	NA	TGTGCCAGCAGTGGGGGGGGACAGGCCCTTCACAATGAGCAGTTCTTC	CASSGGGQALHNEQFF
TRBV7-2	TRBJ1-1	NA	NA	TGTGCCAGCAGCTTACTTCCTTGGGTCGGAAGGAACACTGAAGCTTTCTTT	CASSLLPWVGRNTEAFF
TRBV7-9	TRBJ1-2	TRBD1	NA	TGTGCCAGCAGCTTTCCGGGACAGGTGAACTATGGCTACACCTTC	CASSFPGQVNYGYTF
TRBV19	TRBJ2-5	TRBD1	NA	TGTGCCAGTAGTACCGGACAGGGTCGGGAAGAGACCCAGTACTTC	CASSTGQGREETQYF
TRBV28	TRBJ2-7	TRBD1	NA	TGTGCCAGCAGTAACGGGGGGACAGGGGACTACGAGCAGTACTTC	CASSNGGTGDYEQYF
TRBV7-9	TRBJ2-3	TRBD2	NA	TGTGCCAGCAGCTTACGGGGGGAGCAAAACACAGATACGCAGTATTTT	CASSLRGEQNTDTQYF
TRBV6-5	TRBJ1-4	TRBD1	once	TGTGCCAGTGGGACAGTTCGCGAAAAACTGTTTTTT	CASGTVREKLFF
TRBV6-1	TRBJ1-5	NA	few	TGTGCCAGCAGTGAAGCGGGTGGGGGTTTCCATAATCAGCCCCAGCATTTT	CASSEAGGGFHNQPQHF
TRBV12-3/TRBV12-4	TRBJ1-6	NA	NA	TGTGCCAGCAGTTTGTCATACTCACCCCTCCACTTT	CASSLSYSPLHF
TRBV28	TRBJ1-2	NA	once	TGTGCCAGCAGTTTAGGTGTTGGCTATGGCTACACCTTC	CASSLGVGYGYTF